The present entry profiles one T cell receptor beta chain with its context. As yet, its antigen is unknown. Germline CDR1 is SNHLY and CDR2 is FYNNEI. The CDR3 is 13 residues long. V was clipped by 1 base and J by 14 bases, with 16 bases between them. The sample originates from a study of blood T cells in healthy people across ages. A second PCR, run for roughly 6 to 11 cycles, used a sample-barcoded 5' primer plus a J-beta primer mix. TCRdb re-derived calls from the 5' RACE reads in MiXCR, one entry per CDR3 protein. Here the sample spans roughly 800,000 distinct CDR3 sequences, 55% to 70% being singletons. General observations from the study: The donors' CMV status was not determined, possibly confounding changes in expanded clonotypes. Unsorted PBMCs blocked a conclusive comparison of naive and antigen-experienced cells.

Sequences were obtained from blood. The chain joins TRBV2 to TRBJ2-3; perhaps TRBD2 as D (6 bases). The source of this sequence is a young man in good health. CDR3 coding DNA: TGTGCCAGCAGTGAAGTGAGGGCTAGCGCTCGGTATTTT. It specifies CASSEVRASARYF.